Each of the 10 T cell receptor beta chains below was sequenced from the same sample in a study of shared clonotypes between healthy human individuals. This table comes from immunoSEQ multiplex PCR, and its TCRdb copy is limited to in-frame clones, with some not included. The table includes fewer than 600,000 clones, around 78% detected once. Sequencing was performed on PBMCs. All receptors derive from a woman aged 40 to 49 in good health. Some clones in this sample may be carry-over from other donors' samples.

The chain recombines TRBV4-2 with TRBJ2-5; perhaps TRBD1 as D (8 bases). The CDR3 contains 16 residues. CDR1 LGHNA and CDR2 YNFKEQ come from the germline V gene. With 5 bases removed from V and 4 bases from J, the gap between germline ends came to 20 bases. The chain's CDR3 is CASSKQTGAGVETQYF. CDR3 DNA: TGTGCCAGCAGCAAGCAGACAGGGGCGGGGGTAGAGACCCAGTACTTC.

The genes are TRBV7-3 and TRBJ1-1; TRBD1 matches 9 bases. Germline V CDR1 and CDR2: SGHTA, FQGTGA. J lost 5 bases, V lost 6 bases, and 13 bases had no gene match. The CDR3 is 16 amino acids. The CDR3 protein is CASSPAPGQGLTEAFF. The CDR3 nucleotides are TGTGCCAGCAGTCCAGCGCCGGGACAGGGACTGACTGAAGCTTTCTTT.

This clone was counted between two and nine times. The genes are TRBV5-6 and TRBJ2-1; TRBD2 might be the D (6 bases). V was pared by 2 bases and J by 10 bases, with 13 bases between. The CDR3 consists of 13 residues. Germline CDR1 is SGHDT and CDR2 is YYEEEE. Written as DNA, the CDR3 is TGTGCCAGCAGCTTACCTCATGGAGGGGAGCAGTTCTTC. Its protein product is CASSLPHGGEQFF.

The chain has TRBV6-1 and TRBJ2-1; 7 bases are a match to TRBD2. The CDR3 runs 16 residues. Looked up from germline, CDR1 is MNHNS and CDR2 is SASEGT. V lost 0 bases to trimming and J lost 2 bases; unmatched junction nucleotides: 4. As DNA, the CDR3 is TGTGCCAGCAGTGAAGCTTGGAGCGGGGCCTACAATGAGCAGTTCTTC. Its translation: CASSEAWSGAYNEQFF.

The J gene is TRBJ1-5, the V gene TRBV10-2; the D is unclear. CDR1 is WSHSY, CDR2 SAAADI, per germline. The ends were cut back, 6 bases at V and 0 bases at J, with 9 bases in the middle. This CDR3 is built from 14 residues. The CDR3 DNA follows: TGCGCCAGCAGGAAAGAAAATAGCAATCAGCCCCAGCATTTT. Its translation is CASRKENSNQPQHF.

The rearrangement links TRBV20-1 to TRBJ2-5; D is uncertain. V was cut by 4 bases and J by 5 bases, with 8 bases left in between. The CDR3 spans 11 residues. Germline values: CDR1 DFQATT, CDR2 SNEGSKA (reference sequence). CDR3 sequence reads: CSATGRETQYF. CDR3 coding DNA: TGCAGTGCTACAGGAAGGGAGACCCAGTACTTC.

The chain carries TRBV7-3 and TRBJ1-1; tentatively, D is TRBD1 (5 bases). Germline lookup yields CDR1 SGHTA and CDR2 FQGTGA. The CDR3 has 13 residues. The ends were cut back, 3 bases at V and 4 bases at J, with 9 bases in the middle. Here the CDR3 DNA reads TGTGCCAGCAGCTTCGGGGGTGGCACTGAAGCTTTCTTT. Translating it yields CASSFGGGTEAFF.

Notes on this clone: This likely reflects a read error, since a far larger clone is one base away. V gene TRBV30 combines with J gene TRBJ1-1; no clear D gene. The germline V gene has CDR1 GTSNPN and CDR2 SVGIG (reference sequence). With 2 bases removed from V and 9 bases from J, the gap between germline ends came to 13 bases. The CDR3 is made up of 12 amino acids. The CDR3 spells CAWSLLVSKAFF. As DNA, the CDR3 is TGTGCCTGGAGTCTCCTTGTGTCGAAAGCTTTCTTT.

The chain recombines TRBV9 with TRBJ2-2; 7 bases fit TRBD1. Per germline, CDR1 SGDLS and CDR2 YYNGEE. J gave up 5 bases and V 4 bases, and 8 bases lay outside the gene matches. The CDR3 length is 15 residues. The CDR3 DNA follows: TGTGCCAGCAGCACTACTAGACAGGGAACCGGGGAGCTGTTTTTT. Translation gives CASSTTRQGTGELFF.

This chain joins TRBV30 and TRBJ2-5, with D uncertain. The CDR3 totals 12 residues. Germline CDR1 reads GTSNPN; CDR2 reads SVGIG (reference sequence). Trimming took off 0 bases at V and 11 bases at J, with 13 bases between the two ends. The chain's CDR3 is CAWSVFSSLQYF. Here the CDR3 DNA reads TGTGCCTGGAGTGTATTCTCCTCATTGCAGTACTTC. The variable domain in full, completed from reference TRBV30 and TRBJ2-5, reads SQTIHQWPATLVQPVGSPLSLECTVEGTSNPNLYWYRQAAGRGLQLLFYSVGIGQISSEVPQNLSASRPQDRQFILSSKKLLLSDSGFYLCAWSVFSSLQYFGPGTRLLVL.